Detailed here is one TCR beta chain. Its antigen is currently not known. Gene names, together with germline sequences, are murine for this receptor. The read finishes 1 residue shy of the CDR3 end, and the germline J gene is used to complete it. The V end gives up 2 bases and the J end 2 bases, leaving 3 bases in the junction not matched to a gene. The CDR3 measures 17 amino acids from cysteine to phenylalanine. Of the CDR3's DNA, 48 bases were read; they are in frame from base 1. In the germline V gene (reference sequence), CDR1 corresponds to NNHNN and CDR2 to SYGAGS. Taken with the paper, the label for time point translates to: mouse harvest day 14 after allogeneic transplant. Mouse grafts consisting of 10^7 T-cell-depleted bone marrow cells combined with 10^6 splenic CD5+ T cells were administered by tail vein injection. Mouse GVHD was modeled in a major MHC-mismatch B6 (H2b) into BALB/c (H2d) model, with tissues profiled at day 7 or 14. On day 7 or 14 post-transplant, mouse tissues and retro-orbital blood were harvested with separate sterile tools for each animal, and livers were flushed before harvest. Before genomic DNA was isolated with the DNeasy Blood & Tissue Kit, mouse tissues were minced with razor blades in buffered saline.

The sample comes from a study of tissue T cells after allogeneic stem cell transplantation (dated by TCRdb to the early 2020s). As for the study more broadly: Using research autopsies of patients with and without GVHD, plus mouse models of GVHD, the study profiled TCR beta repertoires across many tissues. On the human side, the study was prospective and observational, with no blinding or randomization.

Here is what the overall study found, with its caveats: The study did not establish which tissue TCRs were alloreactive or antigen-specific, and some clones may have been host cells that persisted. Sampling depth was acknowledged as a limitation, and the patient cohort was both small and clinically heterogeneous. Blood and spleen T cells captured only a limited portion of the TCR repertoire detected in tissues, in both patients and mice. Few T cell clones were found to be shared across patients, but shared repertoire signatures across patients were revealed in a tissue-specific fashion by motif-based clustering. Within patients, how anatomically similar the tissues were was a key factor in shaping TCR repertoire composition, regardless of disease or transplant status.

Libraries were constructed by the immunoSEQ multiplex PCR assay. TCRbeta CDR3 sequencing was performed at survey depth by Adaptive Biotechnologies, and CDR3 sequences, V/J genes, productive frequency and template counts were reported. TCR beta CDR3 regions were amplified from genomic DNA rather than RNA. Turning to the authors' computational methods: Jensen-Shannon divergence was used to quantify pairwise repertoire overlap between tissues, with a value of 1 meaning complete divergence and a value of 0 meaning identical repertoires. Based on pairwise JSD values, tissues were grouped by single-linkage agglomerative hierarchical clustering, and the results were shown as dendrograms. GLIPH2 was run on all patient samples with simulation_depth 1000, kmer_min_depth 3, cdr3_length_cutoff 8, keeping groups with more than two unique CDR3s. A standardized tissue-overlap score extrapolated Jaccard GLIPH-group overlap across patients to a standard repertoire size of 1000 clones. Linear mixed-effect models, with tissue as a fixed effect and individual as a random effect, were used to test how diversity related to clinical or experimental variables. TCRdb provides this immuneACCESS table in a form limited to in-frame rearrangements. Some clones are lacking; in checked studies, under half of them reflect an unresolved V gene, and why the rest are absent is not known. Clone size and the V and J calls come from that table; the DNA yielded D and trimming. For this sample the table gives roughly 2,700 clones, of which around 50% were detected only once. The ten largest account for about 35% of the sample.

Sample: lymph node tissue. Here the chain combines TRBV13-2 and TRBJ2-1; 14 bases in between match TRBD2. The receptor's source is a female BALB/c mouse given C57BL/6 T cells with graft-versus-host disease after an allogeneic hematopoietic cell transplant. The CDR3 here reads CASGEGTGGAHYAEQFF. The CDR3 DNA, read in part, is TGTGCCAGCGGTGAGGGGACTGGGGGGGCTCACTATGCTGAGCAGTTC.